The 29 T cell receptor beta chains below come from one sample, sequenced in a study of cytomegalovirus exposure and HLA in healthy donors. PCR used 60 Vbeta primers and 13 Jbeta primers. Sequencing used immunoSEQ multiplex PCR; TCRdb keeps in-frame clones, though not all of them. This table has about 150,000 clones, 85% appearing once. The sample consisted of PBMCs. All receptors come from a young woman in good health and CMV-seronegative.

This clone was observed a single time. V usage is TRBV28 and J usage is TRBJ1-3; tentatively, D is TRBD1 (5 bases). Germline V CDR1 and CDR2: MDHEN, SYDVKM. The CDR3 extends over 15 amino acids. V lost 6 bases and J lost 0, with 12 bases in between. Here the CDR3 reads CASSKQVSSGNTIYF. DNA of the CDR3: TGTGCCAGCAGCAAACAGGTCAGCTCTGGAAACACCATATATTTT.

The genes are TRBV5-4 and TRBJ1-6; 8 bases line up with TRBD1. The CDR3 has 15 residues. Germline CDR1 and CDR2: SGHNT and YYREEE (reference sequence). Trimming at V came to 2 bases and at J to 10 bases, leaving 8 bases not matched to a gene. This chain's CDR3 is CASSLKTGERSPLHF. In DNA form, the CDR3 reads TGTGCCAGCAGCTTAAAGACAGGGGAGCGGTCACCCCTCCACTTT. The entire variable domain, with the rest obtained from reference TRBV5-4 and TRBJ1-6, is as follows: ETGVTQSPTHLIKTRGQQVTLRCSSQSGHNTVSWYQQALGQGPQFIFQYYREEENGRGNFPPRFSGLQFPNYSSELNVNALELDDSALYLCASSLKTGERSPLHFGNGTRLTVT.

This clone was found a few times. The sample has other DNA sequences that encode this CDR3 too. The rearrangement joins TRBV7-8 to TRBJ1-2, with 8 bases aligning to TRBD1. J lost 8 bases, V lost 1 base, and 3 bases had no gene match. The CDR3 has 13 amino acids. CDR1 SGHVS and CDR2 FQNEAQ come from the germline V gene. CDR3 nucleotides: TGTGCCAGCAGCTTAGGGACAGGGAACGGCTACACCTTC. Residues: CASSLGTGNGYTF.

The rearrangement joins TRBV4-2 to TRBJ2-5; TRBD2 aligns across 9 bases. The CDR3 covers 15 residues. The trim removed 0 bases at V and 4 bases at J, leaving 3 bases unmatched. The germline CDR1 and CDR2 sequences are LGHNA and YNFKEQ. For the CDR3, the DNA is TGTGCCAGCAGCCAAGACCCGACTAGCGGAGAGACCCAGTACTTC. Its protein product is CASSQDPTSGETQYF.

This chain connects TRBV10-3 to TRBJ1-4; unclear D gene. CDR3 length: 14 residues. With 6 bases removed from V and 8 bases from J, the gap between germline ends came to 16 bases. CDR1 and CDR2 from the germline V gene are ENHRY and SYGVKD. CDR3 bases: TGTGCCATCAGCAAATCCGGGGATGAGGAAAAACTGTTTTTT. As protein: CAISKSGDEEKLFF.

V and J are TRBV28 and TRBJ2-5; D not certain. The germline V and J ends were trimmed by 6 bases and 5 bases, with 10 bases remaining between them. The CDR3 runs to 12 residues. Germline V gene sequence: CDR1 MDHEN, CDR2 SYDVKM. The CDR3 DNA reads as TGTGCCAGCAGGGGTCTGGAGGAGACCCAGTACTTC. Translated, it gives CASRGLEETQYF.

V is TRBV4-1 and J is TRBJ2-5; no clear D. The ends were cut back, 0 bases at V and 1 base at J, with 6 bases in the middle. The CDR3 is 14 amino acids. Germline V lookup: CDR1 MGHRA, CDR2 YSYEKL. This chain's CDR3 is CASSQDWAQETQYF. In DNA, the CDR3 is TGCGCCAGCAGCCAAGATTGGGCCCAAGAGACCCAGTACTTC.

The chain joins TRBV5-1 to TRBJ1-1, with 11 bases identical to TRBD1. J gave up 5 bases and V 7 bases, and 7 bases lay outside the gene matches. The germline gives CDR1 SGHRS, CDR2 YFSETQ. The length of the CDR3 is 14 residues. The CDR3 bases are TGCGCCAGCCTAGAGGACAGGGGGCGAACTGAAGCTTTCTTT. Translated, it gives CASLEDRGRTEAFF.

The gene calls are TRBV27 and TRBJ2-7; 9 bases are shared with TRBD2. Germline V lookup: CDR1 MNHEY, CDR2 SMNVEV (reference sequence). Trimming took 3 bases from V and 5 from J; bases not matched to a gene: 5. This CDR3 has 14 residues. CDR3 in amino acids: CASSLLAGTNEQYF. The CDR3 coding sequence is TGTGCCAGCAGTTTGCTAGCGGGAACCAACGAGCAGTACTTC.

In this sample, this clone turned up once. The V call is TRBV20-1, the J call TRBJ1-2; D is possibly TRBD1 (5 bases). V dropped 5 bases and J dropped 8 bases, with 12 bases sitting between them. Germline CDR1 is DFQATT and CDR2 is SNEGSKA (reference sequence). The length of the CDR3 is 11 residues. The CDR3 spells CSARGAGGYTF. CDR3 coding DNA: TGCAGTGCTCGCGGGGCAGGCGGCTACACCTTC.

This chain joins TRBV19 and TRBJ2-7; maybe TRBD2 (6 bases). CDR1 and CDR2 from the germline V gene are LNHDA and SQIVND (reference sequence). The V gene lost 4 bases and the J gene lost 7 bases, with 8 bases spanning the gap. The CDR3 has 11 amino acids. CDR3 in amino acids: CASSRGGEQYF. CDR3 nucleotide sequence: TGTGCCAGTAGTAGAGGAGGGGAGCAGTACTTC.

The chain combines TRBV11-3 with TRBJ1-1; D is undetermined. Germline lookup yields CDR1 SGHNT and CDR2 YENEEA. V dropped 0 bases and J dropped 2 bases, with 4 bases sitting between them. This CDR3 spans 13 amino acids. The CDR3 DNA reads TGTGCCAGCAGCTTAGAAAGCAACACTGAAGCTTTCTTT. Protein product: CASSLESNTEAFF.

The chain uses TRBV5-1 and TRBJ2-1, with D possibly TRBD2 on 7 matching bases. From germline, CDR1 is SGHRS and CDR2 YFSETQ. V was cut by 4 bases and J by 6 bases, with 17 bases left in between. The CDR3 is 15 amino acids. As DNA, the CDR3 is TGCGCCAGCAGCGGGGGGGCCTCGGGAATCAATGAGCAGTTCTTC. This encodes CASSGGASGINEQFF.

This chain joins TRBV4-2 and TRBJ2-3, with TRBD2 matching over 8 bases. Germline lookup yields CDR1 LGHNA and CDR2 YNFKEQ. V trimming: 6 bases; J trimming: 1 base; junction bases outside the gene matches: 15. This CDR3 is built from 18 residues. CDR3 nucleotide sequence: TGTGCCAGCAGTAAGGGTGAATCTGGCGGGGGGCGCACAGATACGCAGTATTTT. It translates to CASSKGESGGGRTDTQYF.

The chain carries TRBV5-1 and TRBJ1-4; D is unclear. Trimming took 4 bases from V and 4 from J, leaving 14 bases between them. Germline CDR1 reads SGHRS; CDR2 reads YFSETQ. The CDR3 length is 15 residues. This CDR3 reads CASSLRPGSNEKLFF. The DNA for the CDR3 is TGCGCCAGCAGCCTGAGACCCGGGAGTAATGAAAAACTGTTTTTT.

The CDR3 DNA sequence: TGTGCCACCAGCAGAGGGACAGGATTAACTAACTATGGCTACACCTTC. Translating it yields CATSRGTGLTNYGYTF. This rearrangement joins TRBV15 to TRBJ1-2; 7 nucleotides line up with TRBD1. CDR1 LNHNV and CDR2 YYDKDF come from the germline V gene (reference sequence). The CDR3 is 16 residues long. After removal of 1 base from V and 0 bases from J, the junction contained 5 bases not matched to a gene.

The chain uses TRBV27 and TRBJ1-3, with TRBD1 identical over 10 bases. V lost 4 bases and J lost 4; bases outside the gene matches: 4. This CDR3 region has 15 residues. CDR1 is MNHEY, CDR2 SMNVEV, per germline (reference sequence). The CDR3 loop is CASSWTGGEGNTIYF. Written as DNA, the CDR3 is TGTGCCAGCAGTTGGACAGGGGGAGAAGGAAACACCATATATTTT.

V gene TRBV9 combines with J gene TRBJ1-2; TRBD1 might be the D (6 bases). Germline V lookup: CDR1 SGDLS, CDR2 YYNGEE. The CDR3 length is 13 residues. Trimming took 3 bases from V and 2 from J, leaving 8 bases between them. The CDR3 nucleotides read TGTGCCAGCAGCGCGGACAGCAACTATGGCTACACCTTC. Translating gives CASSADSNYGYTF.

The rearrangement links TRBV19 to TRBJ1-5, with 9 positions matching TRBD1. V lost 5 bases, J lost 4 bases, and 6 bases stayed unmatched. This CDR3 comprises 15 residues. Germline CDR1 is LNHDA and CDR2 is SQIVND (reference sequence). This CDR3 is CASSPRDRENQPQHF. CDR3 DNA: TGTGCCAGTAGTCCCCGGGACAGGGAGAATCAGCCCCAGCATTTT.

This clone occurred once. This CDR3 is CASSSRREGRDNEQFF. CDR3 sequence (DNA): TGTGCCAGCAGTTCGAGGCGGGAGGGCCGTGACAATGAGCAGTTCTTC. This chain connects TRBV28 to TRBJ2-1, with 9 bases aligning to TRBD2. Germline V lookup: CDR1 MDHEN, CDR2 SYDVKM. With V trimmed by 4 bases and J by 5 bases, 9 bases remained unmatched. The CDR3 consists of 16 residues.

This chain joins TRBV7-2 and TRBJ2-2, with 8 bases aligning to TRBD2. The junction had 8 bases not matched to a gene; V was cut back by 5 bases and J by 3 bases. This CDR3 is built from 16 residues. Germline lookup yields CDR1 SGHTA and CDR2 FQGNSA. CDR3 region: CASSPSSGLHTGELFF. The CDR3 nucleotides read TGTGCCAGCAGCCCCTCTAGCGGGCTGCACACCGGGGAGCTGTTTTTT.

This rearrangement joins TRBV19 to TRBJ1-4; tentative D call: TRBD1 (6 bases). The ends were cut back, 2 bases at V and 5 bases at J, with 15 bases in the middle. CDR3 size: 16 residues. The germline V gene has CDR1 LNHDA and CDR2 SQIVND (reference sequence). CDR3 amino acids: CASSISRGHGNEKLFF. The CDR3 DNA reads as TGTGCCAGTAGTATATCCCGGGGACACGGAAATGAAAAACTGTTTTTT.

The chain uses TRBV6-1 and TRBJ2-7; no definite D call. Germline-derived CDR1 and CDR2 are MNHNS and SASEGT. This CDR3 is 13 amino acids long. With 8 bases removed from V and 0 bases from J, the gap between germline ends came to 11 bases. The CDR3 sequence is CASSQTSSYEQYF. CDR3 bases: TGTGCCAGCTCCCAGACAAGCTCCTACGAGCAGTACTTC.

This chain links TRBV7-9 with TRBJ1-2, with 8 bases identical to TRBD1. V shed 8 bases and J 5 bases; nucleotides not matched to a gene: 16. The CDR3 covers 16 residues. Germline V CDR1 and CDR2: SEHNR, FQNEAQ (reference sequence). In DNA form, the CDR3 reads TGTGCCAGCGGAATAACGCCAGGGGGCCCCTTATATGGCTACACCTTC. Translating it yields CASGITPGGPLYGYTF.

V is TRBV6-5 and J is TRBJ1-5; 7 bases are shared with TRBD1. The CDR3 sequence is 13 residues long. With 10 bases clipped from V and 5 bases from J, the junction kept 8 bases outside the gene matches. CDR1 and CDR2 from the germline V gene are MNHEY and SVGAGI. CDR3 coding DNA: TGTGCCACCAGGGGGGGGGTTGATCAGCCCCAGCATTTT. It encodes CATRGGVDQPQHF.

The genes are TRBV7-2 and TRBJ2-7; D call uncertain. V shed 0 bases and J shed 0 bases, with 9 bases lying between them. CDR3 length: 15 residues. Germline V gives CDR1 SGHTA, CDR2 FQGNSA. CDR3 sequence reads: CASSLATRSSYEQYF. CDR3 nucleotide sequence: TGTGCCAGCAGCTTAGCGACGCGGTCCTCCTACGAGCAGTACTTC.

This clone appeared a single time. The rearrangement joins TRBV5-1 to TRBJ2-5, with D tentatively TRBD1 (5 bases). The tail of the sequence fits TRBJ2-7 better, so the J call may be wrong. This CDR3 has 13 amino acids. Germline V CDR1 and CDR2: SGHRS, YFSETQ. DNA of the CDR3: TGCGCCAGCAGCTTGGTAGACAGCTACGAGCAGTACTTC. Translated: CASSLVDSYEQYF.

The chain combines TRBV10-2 with TRBJ1-1; D remains unclear. Germline CDR1 is WSHSY and CDR2 is SAAADI. The CDR3 extends over 14 amino acids. V shed 5 bases and J shed 1 base, with 11 bases lying between them. CDR3 bases: TGCGCCAGCAGTAACTTCACGGGGAACACTGAAGCTTTCTTT. Encoded protein: CASSNFTGNTEAFF.

The chain is built from TRBV13 and TRBJ1-4; D is unclear. Deletions cut 4 bases from V and 3 bases from J, with 12 bases between. Germline CDR1 and CDR2: PRHDT and FYEKMQ (reference sequence). CDR3 length: 15 amino acids. Here the CDR3 DNA reads TGTGCCAGCAGCTCATCACATAAAGCTAATGAAAAACTGTTTTTT. Translated: CASSSSHKANEKLFF.